This T cell receptor (beta chain) was identified in a study of T-cell memory formation after mild COVID-19. Study at large: For the most part, TCR clusters were specific to one donor.

Points on this clonotype: Its cognate antigen is unknown.

Germline trimming cut 6 bases from V and 2 bases from J; bases unmatched to any gene: 9. This CDR3 region has 15 residues. Germline CDR1 is MNHNY and CDR2 is SVGAGI (reference sequence). Overall study results and limits: In second-wave clones peaking day 37, SARS-CoV-2 specificity remained unconfirmed. Within pre-infection memory, some responding clones were found, suggesting cross-reactive memory joined. Mostly located in CM and EM were contracting CD4+ clones, with contracting CD8+ clones located in EMRA.

TCRdb used MiXCR to reprocess the 5' RACE reads, holding one entry per CDR3 protein. The sample has under 450,000 distinct CDR3 sequences; approximately 22% are singletons. The source of this sequence is a man aged 18 to 29 who had mild COVID-19 (a few samples of this study predate the infection). Cell type and time point are not known. The sequencing sample was made of PBMCs or a T cell subset sorted from them (not recorded which). The V and J genes are TRBV6-6 and TRBJ2-7; TRBD1 matches at 8 bases. Here the CDR3 reads CASRRGTGNTYEQYF. The DNA of the CDR3 is TGTGCCAGCAGGCGAGGGACAGGAAATACCTACGAGCAGTACTTC.